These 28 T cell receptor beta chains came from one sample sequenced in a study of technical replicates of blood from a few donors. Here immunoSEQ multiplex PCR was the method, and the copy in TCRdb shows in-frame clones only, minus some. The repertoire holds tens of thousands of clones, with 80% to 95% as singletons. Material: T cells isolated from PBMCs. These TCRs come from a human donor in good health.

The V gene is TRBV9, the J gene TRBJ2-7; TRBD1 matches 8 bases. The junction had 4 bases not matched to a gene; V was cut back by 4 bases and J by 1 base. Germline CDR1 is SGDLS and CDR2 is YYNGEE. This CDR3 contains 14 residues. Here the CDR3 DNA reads TGTGCCAGCAGCCCAGGGGGCGTGTCCTACGAGCAGTACTTC. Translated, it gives CASSPGGVSYEQYF.

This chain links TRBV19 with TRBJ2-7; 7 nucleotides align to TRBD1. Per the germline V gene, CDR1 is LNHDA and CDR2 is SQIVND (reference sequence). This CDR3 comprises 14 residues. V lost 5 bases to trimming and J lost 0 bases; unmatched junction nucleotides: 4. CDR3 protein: CASSDRTGSYEQYF. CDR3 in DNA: TGTGCCAGTAGTGATCGGACAGGCTCCTACGAGCAGTACTTC.

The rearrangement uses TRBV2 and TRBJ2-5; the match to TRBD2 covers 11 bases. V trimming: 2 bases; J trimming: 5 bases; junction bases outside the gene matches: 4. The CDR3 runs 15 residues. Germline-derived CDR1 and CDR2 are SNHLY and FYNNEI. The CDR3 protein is CASSELAGGMETQYF. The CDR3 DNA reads TGTGCCAGCAGTGAACTAGCGGGAGGTATGGAGACCCAGTACTTC.

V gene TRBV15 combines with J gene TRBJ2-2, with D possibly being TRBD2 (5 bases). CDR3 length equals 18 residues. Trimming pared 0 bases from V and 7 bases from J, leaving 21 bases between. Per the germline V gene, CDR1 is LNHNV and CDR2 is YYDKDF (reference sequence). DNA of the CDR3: TGTGCCACCAGCAGAGATCTTTCATCGGGATTTAGGAACGGGGAGCTGTTTTTT. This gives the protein CATSRDLSSGFRNGELFF.

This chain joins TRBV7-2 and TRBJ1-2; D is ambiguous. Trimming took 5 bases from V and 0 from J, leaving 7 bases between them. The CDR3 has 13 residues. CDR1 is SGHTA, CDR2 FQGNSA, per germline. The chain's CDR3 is CASSTPPNYGYTF. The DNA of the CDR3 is TGTGCCAGCAGCACACCGCCTAACTATGGCTACACCTTC.

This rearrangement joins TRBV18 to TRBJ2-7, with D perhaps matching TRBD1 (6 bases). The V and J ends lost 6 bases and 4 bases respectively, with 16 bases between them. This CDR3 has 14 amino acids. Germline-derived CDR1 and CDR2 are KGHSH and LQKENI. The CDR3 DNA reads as TGTGCCAGCTCCCCCGGGACAAGCCTATACGAGCAGTACTTC. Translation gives CASSPGTSLYEQYF.

The CDR3 DNA is TGTGCCTGGAGCCCAAGGGGGGAGCAGTTCTTC. Encoded protein: CAWSPRGEQFF. J is TRBJ2-1 and V is TRBV30, with a tentative D call TRBD1 (6 bases). Trimming pared 3 bases from V and 10 bases from J, leaving 10 bases between. CDR1 is GTSNPN, CDR2 SVGIG, per germline (reference sequence). The CDR3 contains 11 residues. Based on the CDR3 plus reference TRBV30 and TRBJ2-1, the full variable domain is SQTIHQWPATLVQPVGSPLSLECTVEGTSNPNLYWYRQAAGRGLQLLFYSVGIGQISSEVPQNLSASRPQDRQFILSSKKLLLSDSGFYLCAWSPRGEQFFGPGTRLTVL.

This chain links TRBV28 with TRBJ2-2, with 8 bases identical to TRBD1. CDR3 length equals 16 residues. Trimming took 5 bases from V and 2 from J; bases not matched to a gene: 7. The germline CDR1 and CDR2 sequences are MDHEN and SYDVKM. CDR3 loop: CASSNRQGRNTGELFF. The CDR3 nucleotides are TGTGCCAGCAGTAATCGACAGGGGAGAAACACCGGGGAGCTGTTTTTT.

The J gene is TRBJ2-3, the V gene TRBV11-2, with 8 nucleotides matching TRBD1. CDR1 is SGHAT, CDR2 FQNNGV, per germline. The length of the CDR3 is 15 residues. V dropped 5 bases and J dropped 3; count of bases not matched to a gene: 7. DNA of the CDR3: TGTGCCAGCAGCCCAGGGGGCGGCGGGACAGATACGCAGTATTTT. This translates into CASSPGGGGTDTQYF.

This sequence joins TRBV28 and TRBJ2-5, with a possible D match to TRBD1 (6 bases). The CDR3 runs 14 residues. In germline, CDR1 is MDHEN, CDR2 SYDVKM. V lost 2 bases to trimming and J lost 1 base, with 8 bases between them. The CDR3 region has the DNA TGTGCCAGCAGTTTAACGGACAGCCAAGAGACCCAGTACTTC. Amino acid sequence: CASSLTDSQETQYF.

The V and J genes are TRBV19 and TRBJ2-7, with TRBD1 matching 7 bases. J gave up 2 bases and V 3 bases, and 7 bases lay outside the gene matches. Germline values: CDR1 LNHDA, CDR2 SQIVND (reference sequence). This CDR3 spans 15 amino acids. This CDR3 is CASSIRRDSPYEQYF. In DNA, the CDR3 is TGTGCCAGTAGTATCCGCCGGGACAGCCCCTACGAGCAGTACTTC.

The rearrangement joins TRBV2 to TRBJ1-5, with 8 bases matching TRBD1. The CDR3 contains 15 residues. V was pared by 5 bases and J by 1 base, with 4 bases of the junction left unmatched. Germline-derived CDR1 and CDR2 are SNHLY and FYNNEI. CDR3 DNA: TGTGCCAGCAGTCCAACAGGGGGGAGCAATCAGCCCCAGCATTTT. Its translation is CASSPTGGSNQPQHF.

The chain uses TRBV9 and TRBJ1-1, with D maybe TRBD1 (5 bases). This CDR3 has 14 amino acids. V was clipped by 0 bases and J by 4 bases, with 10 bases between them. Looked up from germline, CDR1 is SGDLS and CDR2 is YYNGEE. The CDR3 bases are TGTGCCAGCAGCGTAGATTTAGGGGTCACTGAAGCTTTCTTT. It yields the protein CASSVDLGVTEAFF.

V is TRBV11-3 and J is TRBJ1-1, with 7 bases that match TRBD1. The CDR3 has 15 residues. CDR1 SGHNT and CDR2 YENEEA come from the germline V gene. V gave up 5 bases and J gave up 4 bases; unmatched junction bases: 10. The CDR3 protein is CASSASTTGTTEAFF. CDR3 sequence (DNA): TGTGCCAGCAGCGCGTCAACGACAGGGACCACTGAAGCTTTCTTT. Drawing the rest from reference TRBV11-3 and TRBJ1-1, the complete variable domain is EAGVVQSPRYKIIEKKQPVAFWCNPISGHNTLYWYLQNLGQGPELLIRYENEEAVDDSQLPKDRFSAERLKGVDSTLKIQPAELGDSAVYLCASSASTTGTTEAFFGQGTRLTVV.

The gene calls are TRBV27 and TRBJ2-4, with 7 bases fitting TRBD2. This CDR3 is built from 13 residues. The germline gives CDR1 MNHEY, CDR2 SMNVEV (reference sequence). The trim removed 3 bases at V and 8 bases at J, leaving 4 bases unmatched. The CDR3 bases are TGTGCCAGCAGTTTCGGGAGGTTTGACATTCAGTACTTC. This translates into CASSFGRFDIQYF.

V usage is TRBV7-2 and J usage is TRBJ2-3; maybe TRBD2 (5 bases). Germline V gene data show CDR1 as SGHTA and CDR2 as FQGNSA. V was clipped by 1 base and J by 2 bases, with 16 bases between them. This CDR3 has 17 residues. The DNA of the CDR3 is TGTGCCAGCAGCTTAGTCCGGGAAGCGGTGCTCACAGATACGCAGTATTTT. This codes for CASSLVREAVLTDTQYF.

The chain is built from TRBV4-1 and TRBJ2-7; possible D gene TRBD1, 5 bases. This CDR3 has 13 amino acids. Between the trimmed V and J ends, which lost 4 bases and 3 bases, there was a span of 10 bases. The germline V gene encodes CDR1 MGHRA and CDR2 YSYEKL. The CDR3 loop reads CASSLEQDYEQYF. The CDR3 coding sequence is TGCGCCAGCAGCCTTGAACAGGACTACGAGCAGTACTTC.

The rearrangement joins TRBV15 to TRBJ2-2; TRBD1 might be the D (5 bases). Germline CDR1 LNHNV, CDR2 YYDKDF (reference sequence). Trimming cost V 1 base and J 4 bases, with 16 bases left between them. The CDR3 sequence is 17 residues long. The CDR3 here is CATSRGSGQGITGELFF. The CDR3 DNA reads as TGTGCCACCAGCAGAGGGAGTGGCCAGGGTATCACCGGGGAGCTGTTTTTT.

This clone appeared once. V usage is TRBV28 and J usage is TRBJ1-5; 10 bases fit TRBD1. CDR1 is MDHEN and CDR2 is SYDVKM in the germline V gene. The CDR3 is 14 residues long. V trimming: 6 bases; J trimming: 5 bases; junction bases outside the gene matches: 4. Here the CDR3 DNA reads TGTGCCAGCAGGGAGACAGGGGGCGATCAGCCCCAGCATTTT. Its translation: CASRETGGDQPQHF. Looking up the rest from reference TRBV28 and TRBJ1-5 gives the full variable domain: DVKVTQSSRYLVKRTGEKVFLECVQDMDHENMFWYRQDPGLGLRLIYFSYDVKMKEKGDIPEGYSVSREKKERFSLILESASTNQTSMYLCASRETGGDQPQHFGDGTRLSIL.

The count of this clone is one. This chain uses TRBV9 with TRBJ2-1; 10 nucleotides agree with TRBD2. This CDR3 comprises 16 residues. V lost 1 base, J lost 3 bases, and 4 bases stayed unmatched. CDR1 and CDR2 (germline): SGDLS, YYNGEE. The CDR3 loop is CASSVLTSGLYNEQFF. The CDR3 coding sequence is TGTGCCAGCAGCGTACTGACTAGCGGGCTCTACAATGAGCAGTTCTTC.

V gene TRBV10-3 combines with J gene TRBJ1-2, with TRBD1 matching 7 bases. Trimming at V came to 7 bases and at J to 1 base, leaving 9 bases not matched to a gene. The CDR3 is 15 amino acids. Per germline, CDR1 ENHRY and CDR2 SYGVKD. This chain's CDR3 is CAITLGQDFNYGYTF. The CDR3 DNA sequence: TGTGCCATCACCCTTGGACAGGACTTTAACTATGGCTACACCTTC.

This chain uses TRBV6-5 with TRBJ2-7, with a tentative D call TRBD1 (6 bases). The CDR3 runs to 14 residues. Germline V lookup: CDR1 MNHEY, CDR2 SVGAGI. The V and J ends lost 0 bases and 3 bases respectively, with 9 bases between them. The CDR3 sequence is CASSYSGTLYEQYF. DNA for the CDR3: TGTGCCAGCAGTTACTCCGGGACACTCTACGAGCAGTACTTC.

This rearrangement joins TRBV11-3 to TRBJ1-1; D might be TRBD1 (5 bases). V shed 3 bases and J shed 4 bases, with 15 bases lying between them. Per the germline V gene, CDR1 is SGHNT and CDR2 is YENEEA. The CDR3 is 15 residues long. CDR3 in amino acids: CASSFGRGASTEAFF. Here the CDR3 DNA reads TGTGCCAGCAGCTTCGGGAGGGGCGCGTCCACTGAAGCTTTCTTT. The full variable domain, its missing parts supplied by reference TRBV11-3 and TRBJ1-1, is EAGVVQSPRYKIIEKKQPVAFWCNPISGHNTLYWYLQNLGQGPELLIRYENEEAVDDSQLPKDRFSAERLKGVDSTLKIQPAELGDSAVYLCASSFGRGASTEAFFGQGTRLTVV.

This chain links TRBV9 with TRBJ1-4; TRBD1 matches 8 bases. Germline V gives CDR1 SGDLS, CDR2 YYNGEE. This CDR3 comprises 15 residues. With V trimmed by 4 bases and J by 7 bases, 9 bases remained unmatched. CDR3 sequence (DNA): TGTGCCAGCAGCCCTGAGGACAGGGAAGGTGAAAAACTGTTTTTT. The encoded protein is CASSPEDREGEKLFF.

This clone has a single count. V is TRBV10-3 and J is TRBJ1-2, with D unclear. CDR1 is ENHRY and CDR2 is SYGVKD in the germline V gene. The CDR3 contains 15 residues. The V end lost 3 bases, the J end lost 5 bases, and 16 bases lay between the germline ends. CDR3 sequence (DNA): TGTGCCATCAGTGAACCCGGACGGGAGATTTATGGCTACACCTTC. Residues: CAISEPGREIYGYTF.

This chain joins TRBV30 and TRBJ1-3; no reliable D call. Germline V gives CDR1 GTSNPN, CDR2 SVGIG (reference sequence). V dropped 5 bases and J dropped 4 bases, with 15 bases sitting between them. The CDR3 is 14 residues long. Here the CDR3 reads CAWVARVDGNTIYF. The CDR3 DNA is TGTGCCTGGGTAGCGCGGGTGGACGGAAACACCATATATTTT.

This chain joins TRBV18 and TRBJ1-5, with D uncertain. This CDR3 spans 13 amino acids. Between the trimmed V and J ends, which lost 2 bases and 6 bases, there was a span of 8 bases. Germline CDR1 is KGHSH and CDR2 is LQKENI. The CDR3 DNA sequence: TGTGCCAGCTCACCAGGAGGGAGTCAGCCCCAGCATTTT. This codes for CASSPGGSQPQHF.

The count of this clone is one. This chain's CDR3 is CASRGPRALNEQFF. In nucleotides, the CDR3 is TGCGCCAGCAGGGGTCCCAGGGCCCTCAATGAGCAGTTCTTC. The chain couples TRBV23-1 to TRBJ2-1, with D perhaps TRBD1 (5 bases). TRBV23-1 is assigned to the ORF class and has an uncertain function. The V and J ends lost 6 bases and 6 bases respectively, with 15 bases between them. The CDR3 loop spans 14 amino acids.